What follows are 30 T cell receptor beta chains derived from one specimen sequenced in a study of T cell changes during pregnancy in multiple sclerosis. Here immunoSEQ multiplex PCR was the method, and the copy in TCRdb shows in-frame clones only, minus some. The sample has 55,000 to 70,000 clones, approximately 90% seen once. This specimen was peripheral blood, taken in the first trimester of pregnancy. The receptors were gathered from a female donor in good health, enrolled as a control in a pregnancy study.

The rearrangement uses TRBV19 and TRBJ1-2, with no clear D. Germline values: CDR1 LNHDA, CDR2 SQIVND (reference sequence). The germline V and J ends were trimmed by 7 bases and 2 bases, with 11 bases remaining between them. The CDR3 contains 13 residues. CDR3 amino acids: CASKRHVNYGYTF. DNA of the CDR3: TGTGCCAGTAAGAGACACGTCAACTATGGCTACACCTTC.

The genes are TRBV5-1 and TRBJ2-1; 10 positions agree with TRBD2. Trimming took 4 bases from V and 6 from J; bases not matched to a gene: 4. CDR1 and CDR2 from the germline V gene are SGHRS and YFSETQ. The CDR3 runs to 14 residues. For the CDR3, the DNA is TGCGCCAGCAGCCATGGGACTAGCGCCAATGAGCAGTTCTTC. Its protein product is CASSHGTSANEQFF.

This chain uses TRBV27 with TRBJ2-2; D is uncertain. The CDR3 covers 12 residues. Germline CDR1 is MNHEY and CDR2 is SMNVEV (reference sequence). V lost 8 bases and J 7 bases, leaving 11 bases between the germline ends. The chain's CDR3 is CASQVGSGELFF. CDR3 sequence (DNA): TGTGCCAGCCAGGTCGGAAGCGGGGAGCTGTTTTTT.

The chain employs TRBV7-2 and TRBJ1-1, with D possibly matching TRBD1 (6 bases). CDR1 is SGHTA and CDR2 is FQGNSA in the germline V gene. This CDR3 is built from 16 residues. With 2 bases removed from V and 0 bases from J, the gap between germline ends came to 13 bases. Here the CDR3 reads CASSLPGTTMNTEAFF. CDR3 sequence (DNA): TGTGCCAGCAGCTTACCCGGGACAACCATGAACACTGAAGCTTTCTTT.

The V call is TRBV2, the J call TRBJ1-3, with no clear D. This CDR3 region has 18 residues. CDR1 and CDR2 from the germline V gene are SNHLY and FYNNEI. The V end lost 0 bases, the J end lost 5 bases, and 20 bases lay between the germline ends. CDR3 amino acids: CASSEAPPRFGARNTIYF. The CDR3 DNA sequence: TGTGCCAGCAGTGAAGCGCCACCCCGGTTCGGAGCGAGAAACACCATATATTTT.

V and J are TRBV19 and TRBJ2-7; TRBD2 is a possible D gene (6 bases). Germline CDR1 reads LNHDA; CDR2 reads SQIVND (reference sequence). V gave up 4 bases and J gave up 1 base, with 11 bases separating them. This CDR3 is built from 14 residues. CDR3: CASSTRDSSYEQYF. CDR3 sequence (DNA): TGTGCCAGTAGTACCCGGGACTCATCCTACGAGCAGTACTTC.

CDR3 loop: CASSVVPLVEGGTEAFF. CDR3 bases: TGCGCCAGCAGCGTAGTCCCTTTGGTAGAGGGTGGCACTGAAGCTTTCTTT. The chain uses TRBV4-1 and TRBJ1-1; D remains ambiguous. The CDR3 spans 17 residues. Germline CDR1 reads MGHRA; CDR2 reads YSYEKL. V lost 5 bases, J lost 4 bases, and 23 bases lay in between.

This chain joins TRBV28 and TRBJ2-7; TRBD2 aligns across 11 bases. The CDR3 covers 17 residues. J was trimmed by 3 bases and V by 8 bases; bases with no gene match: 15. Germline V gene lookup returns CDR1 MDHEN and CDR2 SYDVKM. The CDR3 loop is CASASLAGVGFYYEQYF. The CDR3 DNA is TGTGCCAGCGCCTCACTAGCGGGAGTGGGTTTTTACTACGAGCAGTACTTC.

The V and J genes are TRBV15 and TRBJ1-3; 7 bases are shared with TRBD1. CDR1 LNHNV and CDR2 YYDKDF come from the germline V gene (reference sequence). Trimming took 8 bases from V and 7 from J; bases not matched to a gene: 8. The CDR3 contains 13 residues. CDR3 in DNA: TGTGCCACCGGAACAGGGGAGAGGAACACCATATATTTT. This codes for CATGTGERNTIYF.

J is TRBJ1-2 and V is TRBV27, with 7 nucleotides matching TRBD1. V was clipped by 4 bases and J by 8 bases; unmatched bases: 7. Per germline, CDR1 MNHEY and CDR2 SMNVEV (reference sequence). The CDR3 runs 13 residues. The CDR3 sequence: CASSSTGLEGYTF. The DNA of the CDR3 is TGTGCCAGCAGTTCGACAGGGCTCGAGGGCTACACCTTC.

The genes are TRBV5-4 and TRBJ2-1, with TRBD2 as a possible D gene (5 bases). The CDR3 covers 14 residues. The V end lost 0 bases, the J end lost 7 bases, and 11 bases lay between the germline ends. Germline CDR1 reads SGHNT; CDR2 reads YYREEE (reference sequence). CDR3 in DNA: TGTGCCAGCAGCTTGGTGGCCAGAGGGAATGAGCAGTTCTTC. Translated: CASSLVARGNEQFF.

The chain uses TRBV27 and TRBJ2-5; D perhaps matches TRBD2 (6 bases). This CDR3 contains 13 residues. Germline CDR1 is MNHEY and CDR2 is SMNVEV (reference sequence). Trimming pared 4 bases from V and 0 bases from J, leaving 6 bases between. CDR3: CASSWTNQETQYF. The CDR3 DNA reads TGTGCCAGCAGTTGGACTAACCAAGAGACCCAGTACTTC.

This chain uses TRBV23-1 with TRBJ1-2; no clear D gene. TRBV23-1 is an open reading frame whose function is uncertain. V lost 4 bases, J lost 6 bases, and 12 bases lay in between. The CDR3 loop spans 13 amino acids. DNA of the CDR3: TGCGCCAGCAGTCCGACTGGATTGGATGGCTACACCTTC. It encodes CASSPTGLDGYTF.

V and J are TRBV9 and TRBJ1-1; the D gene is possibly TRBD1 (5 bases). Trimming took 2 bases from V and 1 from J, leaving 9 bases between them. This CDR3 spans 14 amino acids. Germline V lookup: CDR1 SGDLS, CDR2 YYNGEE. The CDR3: CASSVDMANTEAFF. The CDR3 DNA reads TGTGCCAGCAGCGTGGACATGGCGAACACTGAAGCTTTCTTT.

The CDR3 coding sequence is TGTGCCAGCCGAACCACAGGGGGCGGTCACAATGAGCAGTTCTTC. Protein product: CASRTTGGGHNEQFF. V usage is TRBV6-5 and J usage is TRBJ2-1, with 9 nucleotides matching TRBD1. The CDR3 runs 15 residues. Germline values: CDR1 MNHEY, CDR2 SVGAGI. The J segment lost 5 bases and the V segment lost 8 bases, leaving 10 bases of the junction unmatched.

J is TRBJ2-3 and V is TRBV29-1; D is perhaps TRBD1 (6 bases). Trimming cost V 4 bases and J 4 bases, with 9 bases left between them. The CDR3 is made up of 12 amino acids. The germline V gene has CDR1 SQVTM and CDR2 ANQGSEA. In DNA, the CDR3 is TGCAGCGTTGGGTGGGGGCCAGATACGCAGTATTTT. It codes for CSVGWGPDTQYF.

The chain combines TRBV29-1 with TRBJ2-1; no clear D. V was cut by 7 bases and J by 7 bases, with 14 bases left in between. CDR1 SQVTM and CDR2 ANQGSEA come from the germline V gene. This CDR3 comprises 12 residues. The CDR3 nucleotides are TGCAGCGCAACCCCGGGTCCTAATGAGCAGTTCTTC. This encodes CSATPGPNEQFF.

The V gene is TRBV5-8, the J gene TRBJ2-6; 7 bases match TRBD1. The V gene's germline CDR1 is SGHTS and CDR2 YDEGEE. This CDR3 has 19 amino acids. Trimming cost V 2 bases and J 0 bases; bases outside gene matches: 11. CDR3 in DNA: TGTGCCAGCAGCTTAGGGACAGTCGACCCCAGCTCTGGGGCCAACGTCCTGACTTTC. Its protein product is CASSLGTVDPSSGANVLTF. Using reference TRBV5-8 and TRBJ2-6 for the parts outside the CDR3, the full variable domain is EAGVTQSPTHLIKTRGQQATLRCSPISGHTSVYWYQQALGLGLQFLLWYDEGEERNRGNFPPRFSGRQFPNYSSELNVNALELEDSALYLCASSLGTVDPSSGANVLTFGAGSRLTVL.

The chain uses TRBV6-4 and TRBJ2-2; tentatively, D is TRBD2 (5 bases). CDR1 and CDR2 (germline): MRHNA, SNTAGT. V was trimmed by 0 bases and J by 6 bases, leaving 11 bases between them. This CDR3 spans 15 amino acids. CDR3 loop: CASSDSMAGAGELFF. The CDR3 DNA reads TGTGCCAGCAGTGACTCGATGGCGGGTGCCGGGGAGCTGTTTTTT.

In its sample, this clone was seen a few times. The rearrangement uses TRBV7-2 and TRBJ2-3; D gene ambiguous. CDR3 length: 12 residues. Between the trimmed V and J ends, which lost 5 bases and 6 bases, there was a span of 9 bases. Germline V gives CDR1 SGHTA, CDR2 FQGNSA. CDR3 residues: CASSPGFDTQYF. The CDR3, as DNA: TGTGCCAGCAGCCCCGGGTTTGATACGCAGTATTTT.

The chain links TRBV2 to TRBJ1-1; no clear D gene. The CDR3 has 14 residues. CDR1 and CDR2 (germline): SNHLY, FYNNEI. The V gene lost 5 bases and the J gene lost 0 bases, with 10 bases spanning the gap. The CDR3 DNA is TGTGCCAGCAGTACCGAGGCCCTGAACACTGAAGCTTTCTTT. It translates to CASSTEALNTEAFF. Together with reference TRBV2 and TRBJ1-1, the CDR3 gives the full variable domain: EPEVTQTPSHQVTQMGQEVILRCVPISNHLYFYWYRQILGQKVEFLVSFYNNEISEKSEIFDDQFSVERPDGSNFTLKIRSTKLEDSAMYFCASSTEALNTEAFFGQGTRLTVV.

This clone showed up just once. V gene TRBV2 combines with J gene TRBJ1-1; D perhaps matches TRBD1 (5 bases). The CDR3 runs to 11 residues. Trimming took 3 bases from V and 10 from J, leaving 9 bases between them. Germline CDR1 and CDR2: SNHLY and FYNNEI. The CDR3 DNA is TGTGCCAGCAGTGATTGGGGGGTAGCTTTCTTT. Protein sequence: CASSDWGVAFF.

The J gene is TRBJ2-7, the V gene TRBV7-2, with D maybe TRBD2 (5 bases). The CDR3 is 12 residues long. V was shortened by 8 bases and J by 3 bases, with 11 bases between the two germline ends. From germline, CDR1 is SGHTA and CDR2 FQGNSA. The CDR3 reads CASGGLSYEQYF. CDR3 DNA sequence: TGTGCCAGCGGCGGACTGAGCTACGAGCAGTACTTC.

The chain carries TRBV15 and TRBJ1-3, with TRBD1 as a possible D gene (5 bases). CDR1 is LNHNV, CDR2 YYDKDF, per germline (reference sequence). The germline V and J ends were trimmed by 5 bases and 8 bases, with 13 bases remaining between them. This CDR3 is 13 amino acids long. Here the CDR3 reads CATSQLLGDTIYF. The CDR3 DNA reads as TGTGCCACCAGCCAACTCCTAGGGGACACCATATATTTT. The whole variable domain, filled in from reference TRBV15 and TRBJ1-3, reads DAMVIQNPRYQVTQFGKPVTLSCSQTLNHNVMYWYQQKSSQAPKLLFHYYDKDFNNEADTPDNFQSRRPNTSFCFLDIRSPGLGDTAMYLCATSQLLGDTIYFGEGSWLTVV.

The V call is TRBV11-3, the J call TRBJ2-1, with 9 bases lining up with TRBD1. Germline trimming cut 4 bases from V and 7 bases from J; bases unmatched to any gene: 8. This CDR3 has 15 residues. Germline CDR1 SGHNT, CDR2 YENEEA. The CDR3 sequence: CASSSGQGTSNEQFF. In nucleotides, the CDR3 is TGTGCCAGCAGCTCAGGACAGGGGACGTCAAATGAGCAGTTCTTC.

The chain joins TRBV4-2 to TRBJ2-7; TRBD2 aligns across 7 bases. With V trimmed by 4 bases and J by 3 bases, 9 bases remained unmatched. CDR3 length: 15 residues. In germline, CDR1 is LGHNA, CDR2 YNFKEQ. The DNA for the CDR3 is TGTGCCAGCAGCCCCACCGGCGGGAGAAACTACGAGCAGTACTTC. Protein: CASSPTGGRNYEQYF.

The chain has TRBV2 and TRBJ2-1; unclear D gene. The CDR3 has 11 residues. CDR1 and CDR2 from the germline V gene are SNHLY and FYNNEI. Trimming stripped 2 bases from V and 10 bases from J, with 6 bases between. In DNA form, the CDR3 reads TGTGCCAGCAGTGAACTGGAGGAGCAGTTCTTC. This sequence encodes CASSELEEQFF.

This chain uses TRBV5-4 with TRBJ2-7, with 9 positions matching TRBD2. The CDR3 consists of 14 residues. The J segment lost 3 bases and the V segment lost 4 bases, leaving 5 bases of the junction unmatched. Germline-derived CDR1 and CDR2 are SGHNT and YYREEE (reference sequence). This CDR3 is CASSAGLANYEQYF. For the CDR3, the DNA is TGTGCCAGCAGCGCGGGACTAGCCAACTACGAGCAGTACTTC.

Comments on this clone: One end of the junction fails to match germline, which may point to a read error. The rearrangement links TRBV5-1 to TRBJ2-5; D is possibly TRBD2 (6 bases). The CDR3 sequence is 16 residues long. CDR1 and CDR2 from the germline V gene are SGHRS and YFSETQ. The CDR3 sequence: CVSSLDGTRPQETQYF. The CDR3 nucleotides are TGCGTCAGCAGCTTGGATGGGACTCGGCCTCAAGAGACCCAGTACTTC.

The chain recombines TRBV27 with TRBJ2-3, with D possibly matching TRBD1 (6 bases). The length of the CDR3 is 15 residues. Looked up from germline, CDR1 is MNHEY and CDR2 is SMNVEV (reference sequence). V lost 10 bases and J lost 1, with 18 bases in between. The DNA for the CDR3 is TGTGCCATCATAATACAGGGTGGAGGCACAGATACGCAGTATTTT. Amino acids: CAIIIQGGGTDTQYF.